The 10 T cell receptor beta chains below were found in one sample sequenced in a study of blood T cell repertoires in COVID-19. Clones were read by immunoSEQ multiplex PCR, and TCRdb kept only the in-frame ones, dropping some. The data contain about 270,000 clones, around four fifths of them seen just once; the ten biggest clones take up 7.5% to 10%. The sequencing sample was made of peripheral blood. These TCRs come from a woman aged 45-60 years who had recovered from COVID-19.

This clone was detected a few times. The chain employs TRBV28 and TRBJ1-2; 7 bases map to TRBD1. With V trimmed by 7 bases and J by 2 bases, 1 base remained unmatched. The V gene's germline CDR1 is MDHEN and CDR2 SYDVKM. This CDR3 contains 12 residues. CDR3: CASKTGNYGYTF. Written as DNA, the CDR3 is TGTGCCAGCAAGACAGGGAACTATGGCTACACCTTC.

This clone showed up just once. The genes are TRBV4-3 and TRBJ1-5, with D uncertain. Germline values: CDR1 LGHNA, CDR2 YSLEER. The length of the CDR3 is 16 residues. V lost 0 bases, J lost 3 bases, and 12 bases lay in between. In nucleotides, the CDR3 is TGCGCCAGCAGCCAAGATCTCCAGGTCCCCAATCAGCCCCAGCATTTT. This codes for CASSQDLQVPNQPQHF.

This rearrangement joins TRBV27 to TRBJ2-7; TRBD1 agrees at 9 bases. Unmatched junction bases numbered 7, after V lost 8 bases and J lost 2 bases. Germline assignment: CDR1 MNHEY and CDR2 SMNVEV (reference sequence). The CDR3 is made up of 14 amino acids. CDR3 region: CASGVGTGTYEQYF. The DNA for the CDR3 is TGTGCCAGCGGCGTAGGGACAGGGACCTACGAGCAGTACTTC.

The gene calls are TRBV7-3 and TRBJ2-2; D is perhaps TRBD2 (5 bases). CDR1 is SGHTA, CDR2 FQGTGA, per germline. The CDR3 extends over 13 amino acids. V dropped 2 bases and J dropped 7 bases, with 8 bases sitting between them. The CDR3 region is CASSLHGNGELFF. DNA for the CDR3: TGTGCCAGCAGCTTACACGGGAACGGGGAGCTGTTTTTT. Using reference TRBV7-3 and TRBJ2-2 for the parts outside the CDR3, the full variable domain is GAGVSQTPSNKVTEKGKYVELRCDPISGHTALYWYRQSLGQGPEFLIYFQGTGAADDSGLPNDRFFAVRPEGSVSTLKIQRTERGDSAVYLCASSLHGNGELFFGEGSRLTVL.

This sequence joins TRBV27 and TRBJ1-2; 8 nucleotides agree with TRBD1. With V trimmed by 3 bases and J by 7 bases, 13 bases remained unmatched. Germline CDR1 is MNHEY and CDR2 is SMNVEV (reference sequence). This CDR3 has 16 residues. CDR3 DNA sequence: TGTGCCAGCAGTTTCCTTTGGGGACAGGATTTGGGTGGCTACACCTTC. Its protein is CASSFLWGQDLGGYTF.

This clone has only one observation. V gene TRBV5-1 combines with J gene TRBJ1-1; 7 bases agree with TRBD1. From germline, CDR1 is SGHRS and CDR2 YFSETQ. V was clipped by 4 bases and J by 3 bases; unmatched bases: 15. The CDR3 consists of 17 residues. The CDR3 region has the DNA TGCGCCAGCAGCCCCTGGCCCCGGGACAGTCTCGACACTGAAGCTTTCTTT. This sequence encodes CASSPWPRDSLDTEAFF.

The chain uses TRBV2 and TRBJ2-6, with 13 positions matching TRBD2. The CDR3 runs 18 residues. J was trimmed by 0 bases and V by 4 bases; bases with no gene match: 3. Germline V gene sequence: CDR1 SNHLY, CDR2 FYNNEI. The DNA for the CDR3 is TGTGCCAGCAGTGCGGGACTAGCGGGAAACTCTGGGGCCAACGTCCTGACTTTC. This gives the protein CASSAGLAGNSGANVLTF.

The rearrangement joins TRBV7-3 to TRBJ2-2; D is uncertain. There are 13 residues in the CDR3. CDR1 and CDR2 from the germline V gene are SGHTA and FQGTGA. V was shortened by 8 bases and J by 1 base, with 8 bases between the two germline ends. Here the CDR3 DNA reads TGTGCCAGCGCCAGGCAGAACACCGGGGAGCTGTTTTTT. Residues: CASARQNTGELFF.

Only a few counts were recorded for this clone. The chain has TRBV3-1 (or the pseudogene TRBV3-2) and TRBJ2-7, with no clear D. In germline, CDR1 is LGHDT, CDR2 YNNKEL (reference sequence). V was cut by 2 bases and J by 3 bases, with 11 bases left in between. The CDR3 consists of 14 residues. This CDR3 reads CASSQSGPLYEQYF. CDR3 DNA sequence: TGTGCCAGCAGCCAATCAGGTCCCCTCTACGAGCAGTACTTC.

The CDR3 reads CAWRGQGGNSPLHF. CDR3 bases: TGTGCCTGGCGAGGGCAGGGGGGTAATTCACCCCTCCACTTT. The chain recombines TRBV30 with TRBJ1-6, with TRBD1 matching over 7 bases. Trimming removed 5 bases from V and 6 bases from J; junction bases left unmatched: 7. The germline V gene has CDR1 GTSNPN and CDR2 SVGIG (reference sequence). The CDR3 is 14 residues long.